This T cell receptor beta chain was retrieved from a study of T cells in Graves' hyperthyroidism and ophthalmopathy (dated by TCRdb to the late 2010s). About the investigation overall: Peripheral blood was sampled at the time of initial diagnosis, prior to any treatment. To identify TCR V-J signatures that set the groups apart, the researchers used a discovery cohort of more than 95 patients, made up of roughly 40 with Graves' ophthalmopathy and approximately 57 with stable Graves' hyperthyroidism. The 100 or so discovery patients were divided at random into training and test sets in a 7:3 ratio. Prospective prediction of ophthalmopathy was tested in an independent validation cohort of 18 to 20 hyperthyroidism patients and some 17 patients who later progressed to ophthalmopathy. TCR Vbeta CDR3 sequencing of approximately 140 peripheral blood samples (over 40 ophthalmopathy, about 74 hyperthyroidism and roughly 17 progressor patients) is reported in the paper. In addition, the study compared T-cell repertoires in thyroid tissue and in blood from six Graves' hyperthyroidism patients. After blood sampling, hyperthyroidism patients were treated with methimazole at a starting dose of 30 mg daily, and ophthalmopathy patients were treated with high-dose intravenous methylprednisolone.

Beyond this particular receptor, the publication reports: During validation, the model predicted progression to ophthalmopathy a median of approximately 6 months ahead of onset, with more than 55% sensitivity and 72% to 85% specificity. Sample size was not statistically predetermined, and blinding of investigators to group allocation was not performed. Most expanded thyroid clonotypes (frequency above 0.001) were also detected in blood, a finding suggesting that blood repertoires may reflect thyroid immune responses. A 13 V-J signature model separated ophthalmopathy from stable hyperthyroidism, with 87.88% sensitivity and around 84% specificity in cross-validation and 80%/75% in testing.

Turning to this clonotype: What this receptor recognizes is not known. Base qualities are not recorded, but no much larger clone differs from it by a single base.

Amplification of TCR beta CDR3 regions was carried out from RNA transcripts. For the first round of RT-PCR on the TCR CDR3, the HTBI primer set was used together with the Qiagen OneStep RT-PCR kit. The libraries were constructed in a second round of multiplex PCR and then size-selected and purified. Paired-end sequencing of the libraries was performed with 100 bp reads on an Illumina HiSeq2000. As for the original processing: SOAPnuke was used to process the raw data, with reads discarded if the reads contained adapters or uncalled bases, had a mean Phred below 15, or lacked an exact constant-primer or identifier match. High-quality paired reads were merged with COPE v1.2.5, and unique nucleotide sequences were defined as clonotypes. Clonotypes were aligned to IMGT TRBV, TRBD and TRBJ reference segments using MiTCR v1.1. The analysis included only V-J combinations with a frequency above 0.0001, which together covered 99% to 99.2% of the repertoires. The TCS score was defined as F50 (clonal expansion) divided by E x V (chaos), with BLOSUM62-based TCRdist calculated between CDR3 peptides within each V-J. Welch's t-statistics and random forest reduced just over 500 V-J features to under 15, which were used in a naive Bayes classifier (R e1071). TCRdb took the public reads, trimmed them with fastp at Q25, ran MiXCR for clone calling and kept in-frame beta chains. Identical CDR3 protein sequences are pooled into one entry, listed with their most common genes and DNA. TCRdb, not the original authors, processed these V and J calls. The sample yields 300,000 to 450,000 distinct CDR3 sequences; roughly 15% were counted once. The ten biggest clones cover around a fifth of the sample.

Ophthalmopathy patients had moderately to severely active disease, with a Clinical Activity Score of 3 or more, a NOSPECS grade of 4 or more, and a disease duration of less than 3 months. Exclusion was applied to patients with uncontrolled infections, other autoimmune diseases, pregnancy or lactation. Diagnoses were established on the basis of clinical symptoms, serum thyroxine and TRAb, thyroid ultrasound, and orbital computed tomography. PBMCs were separated from approximately 10 ml of fresh peripheral blood using Ficoll-Paque density gradient centrifugation. Total RNA was extracted using Trizol reagent, and RNA quality was assessed on an Agilent 2100 Bioanalyzer. Inclusive of the bounding cysteine and phenylalanine, the CDR3 is 15 residues long. Only the CDR3 region is kept as DNA, spanning 45 bases read in frame from base 1. V and J are truncated by 2 bases and 0 bases respectively, leaving an intervening sequence of 9 bases. The germline V gene yields SGHTA for CDR1 and FQGNSA for CDR2.

Sequenced input: blood. The chain joins TRBV7-2 to TRBJ2-3; the D call is tentative, TRBD1 or TRBD2, as each matches 5 bases. The clonotype was recovered from a woman in her 30s with Graves' ophthalmopathy. The DNA sequence is given as TGTGCCAGCAGCTTACTTGGGACGAGCACAGATACGCAGTATTTT. Translated, this gives CASSLLGTSTDTQYF. Where the CDR3 stops, the reference TRBV7-2 and TRBJ2-3 genes take over; the full variable domain is GAGVSQSPSNKVTEKGKDVELRCDPISGHTALYWYRQSLGQGLEFLIYFQGNSAPDKSGLPSDRFSAERTGGSVSTLTIQRTQQEDSAVYLCASSLLGTSTDTQYFGPGTRLTVL.